This TCR beta chain stems from a study of T and B cells in COVID-19 patients. The study's findings and limits: CD4+, regulatory T cell, CD8+ and sorted SARS-CoV-2-responsive or tetramer+ T cells were not yet sequenced.

A word on this clonotype: Its antigen remains unidentified.

TRB was amplified from about 250-500 ng of blood genomic DNA. TRB rearrangements were amplified by multiplex PCR with BIOMED2 TRB-A/B primers. MiXCR, run by TCRdb on the multiplex PCR reads, gives a single entry per CDR3 protein. In the table there are around 20,000 distinct CDR3 sequences, under 35% of which are singletons. With 5 bases removed from V and 0 bases from J, the gap between germline ends came to 19 bases. The CDR3 has 18 residues. Material: blood. The V call is TRBV12-3 or TRBV12-4, the J call TRBJ1-4; TRBD1 might be the D (5 bases). The sequence was obtained from a human donor who had recovered from COVID-19. CDR3 sequence reads: CASSQFPTSRATNEKLFF. CDR3 DNA: TGTGCCAGCAGTCAGTTTCCCACCTCCAGGGCAACTAATGAAAAACTGTTTTTT.